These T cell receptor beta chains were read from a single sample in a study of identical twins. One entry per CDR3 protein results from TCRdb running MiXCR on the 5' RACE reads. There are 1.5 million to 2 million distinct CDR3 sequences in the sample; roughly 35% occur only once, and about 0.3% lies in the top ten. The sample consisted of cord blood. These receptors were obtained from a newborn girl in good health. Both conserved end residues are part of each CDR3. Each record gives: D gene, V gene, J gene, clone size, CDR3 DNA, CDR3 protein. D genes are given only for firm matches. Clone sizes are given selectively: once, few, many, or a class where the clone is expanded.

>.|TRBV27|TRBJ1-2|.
TGTGCCAGCAGTATCGGGACGGGTGGCTACACCTTC
CASSIGTGGYTF
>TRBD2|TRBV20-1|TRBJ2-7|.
TGCAGTGCTAGTCTAACTAGCGGGGGGTCCGAGCAGTACTTC
CSASLTSGGSEQYF
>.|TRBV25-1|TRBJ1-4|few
TGTGCCAGCAGTGAACAGCGTGGGTCAGGGCGTGAAAAACTGTTTTTT
CASSEQRGSGREKLFF
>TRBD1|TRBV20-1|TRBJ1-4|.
TGCAGTGTCAAGGGGGCAGGGACAACTAATGAAAAACTGTTTTTT
CSVKGAGTTNEKLFF
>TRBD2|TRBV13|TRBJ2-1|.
TGTGCCAGCAGCCACCCTAGCGGGGGGGCCTACAATGAGCAGTTCTTC
CASSHPSGGAYNEQFF
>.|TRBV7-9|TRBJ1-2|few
TGTGCCAGCAGCTTAGCAAACACGCCTAACTATGGCTGCACCTTC
CASSLANTPNYGCTF
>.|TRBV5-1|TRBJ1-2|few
TGCGCCAGCAGCTTGGCCGGGGGACCTAATGGCTACACCTTC
CASSLAGGPNGYTF
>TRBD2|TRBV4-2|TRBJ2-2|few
TGTGCCAGCAACCAAGCCGGGACTAGCGCCACCGGGGAGCTGTTTTTT
CASNQAGTSATGELFF
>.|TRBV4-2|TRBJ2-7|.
TGTGCCAGCAGCCAAGACTACACTGGCTCCTACAATGAGCAGTACTTC
CASSQDYTGSYNEQYF
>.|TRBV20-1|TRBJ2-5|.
TGCAGTGCTAGAAGGACGGTGGAAGAGACCCAGTACTTC
CSARRTVEETQYF
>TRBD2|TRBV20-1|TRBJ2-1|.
TGCAGTGCTAGAGCCCCCTGGGCGGGAGGTGGTAATGAGCAGTTCTTC
CSARAPWAGGGNEQFF
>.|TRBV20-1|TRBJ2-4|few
TGCAGTGCGTCCGACCCATTAGCCAAAAACATTCAGTACTTC
CSASDPLAKNIQYF